The rows below give T cell receptor beta chains drawn from one sample of a study of cytomegalovirus exposure and HLA in healthy donors. The table came from immunoSEQ multiplex PCR; TCRdb's copy has only in-frame clones and leaves some out. Found here are over 150,000 clones, roughly 65% of them singletons; the top ten hold 4.5%. The sample was PBMCs. The origin of the receptors is a woman in her late teens or twenties in good health and CMV-seropositive. The CDR3 runs from the conserved cysteine through the conserved F or W. A D gene is named only where the DNA matches it firmly. Part of the rows lack a size; the others show once, few, many or a class for expanded clones.

length	V	J	size	D	DNA	CDR3
15	TRBV2	TRBJ2-1	NA	NA	TGTGCCAGCAGTGAAGCGTCGCGGAGCTACAATGAGCAGTTCTTC	CASSEASRSYNEQFF
18	TRBV12-5	TRBJ1-5	NA	NA	TGTGCTAGTGGTTTGGTAGGGATGGGTAGCAGGGAGGATCAGCCCCAGCATTTT	CASGLVGMGSREDQPQHF
14	TRBV19	TRBJ2-4	NA	NA	TGTGCCAGTAGTGTTGACAGCCACAAAAACATTCAGTACTTC	CASSVDSHKNIQYF
11	TRBV7-9	TRBJ1-2	once	NA	TGCCGCACAAAGGGGGAGAATGGCTACACCTTC	CRTKGENGYTF
15	TRBV19	TRBJ1-2	once	TRBD1	TGTGCCAGTAGTCTGGACAGGGGGCGCGCCTATGGCTACACCTTC	CASSLDRGRAYGYTF
17	TRBV4-1	TRBJ2-5	NA	TRBD2	TGCGCCAGCAGCCAAGATATCGGGGCGGGAGGGCAAGAGACCCAGTACTTC	CASSQDIGAGGQETQYF
14	TRBV7-9	TRBJ2-7	NA	NA	TGTGCCAGCAGTTACGATCGGGGAACCTACGAGCAGTACTTC	CASSYDRGTYEQYF
17	TRBV7-9	TRBJ2-4	NA	NA	TGTGCCAGCAGCATTTGGATGGGTCGTGAAGAGGGAAACATTCAGTACTTC	CASSIWMGREEGNIQYF
13	TRBV2	TRBJ2-2	NA	NA	TGTGCCAGCTCCCTTATGAACACCGGGGAGCTGTTTTTT	CASSLMNTGELFF
13	TRBV7-9	TRBJ1-1	NA	NA	TGTGCCAGCAGCTTAACAGGGAACACTGAAGCTTTCTTT	CASSLTGNTEAFF